The 31 T cell receptor beta chains listed next were all sequenced from one sample in a study of response to subunit inactivated influenza vaccine. One entry per CDR3 protein results from TCRdb running MiXCR on the RT-PCR reads. The sample carries 650,000 to 800,000 distinct CDR3 sequences, approximately 17% recorded once. The sample in question was PBMCs from blood, obtained around 5 days after vaccination. These receptor sequences come from a man between 45 and 60 years old who received an inactivated influenza vaccine.

This clonotype was observed a handful of times. In DNA form, the CDR3 reads TGTGCCACCAGTGAATCTTTAGCGGGGAGATTGAATGAGCAGTTCTTC. It codes for CATSESLAGRLNEQFF. The V call is TRBV24-1, the J call TRBJ2-1, with TRBD2 matching 8 bases. Germline V gene lookup returns CDR1 KGHDR and CDR2 SFDVKD. The CDR3 runs 16 residues. Germline trimming cut 4 bases from V and 7 bases from J; bases unmatched to any gene: 11.

This sequence joins TRBV11-2 and TRBJ2-1; D remains unclear. Germline lookup yields CDR1 SGHAT and CDR2 FQNNGV. V was clipped by 0 bases and J by 3 bases, with 9 bases between them. This CDR3 region has 15 residues. CDR3 amino acids: CASSLEIGSYNEQFF. Written as DNA, the CDR3 is TGTGCCAGCAGCTTAGAAATAGGCAGCTACAATGAGCAGTTCTTC.

The chain carries TRBV10-3 and TRBJ2-7; 12 positions match TRBD2. The CDR3 is made up of 17 amino acids. After removal of 4 bases from V and 2 bases from J, the junction contained 9 bases not matched to a gene. The germline CDR1 and CDR2 sequences are ENHRY and SYGVKD. The CDR3 loop reads CAISGPSGRGHTYEQYF. CDR3 DNA: TGTGCCATCAGTGGGCCTAGCGGGAGGGGCCACACCTACGAGCAGTACTTC.

The CDR3 reads CASSAGLAGARVNEQFF. The CDR3 DNA reads as TGTGCCAGCAGCGCCGGACTAGCGGGAGCAAGAGTCAATGAGCAGTTCTTC. The chain has TRBV13 and TRBJ2-1; 13 bases match TRBD2. The V gene's germline CDR1 is PRHDT and CDR2 FYEKMQ (reference sequence). Trimming cost V 5 bases and J 6 bases; bases outside gene matches: 10. This CDR3 has 17 residues.

The genes are TRBV18 and TRBJ1-6; 7 bases line up with TRBD1. The V gene's germline CDR1 is KGHSH and CDR2 LQKENI. This CDR3 has 15 residues. V dropped 5 bases and J dropped 7; count of bases not matched to a gene: 8. The DNA of the CDR3 is TGTGCCAGCTCAATCTGGGACAGCCGAAATTCACCCCTCCACTTT. This sequence encodes CASSIWDSRNSPLHF. Using reference TRBV18 and TRBJ1-6 for the parts outside the CDR3, the full variable domain is NAGVMQNPRHLVRRRGQEARLRCSPMKGHSHVYWYRQLPEEGLKFMVYLQKENIIDESGMPKERFSAEFPKEGPSILRIQQVVRGDSAAYFCASSIWDSRNSPLHFGNGTRLTVT.

This clonotype was observed many times. The CDR3 loop is CASSQDWTGYGNEQFF. In DNA form, the CDR3 reads TGTGCCAGCAGCCAAGATTGGACAGGGTATGGCAATGAGCAGTTCTTC. V usage is TRBV3-1 and J usage is TRBJ2-1; TRBD1 matches at 8 bases. CDR1 is LGHDT and CDR2 is YNNKEL in the germline V gene (reference sequence). The CDR3 covers 16 residues. The trim removed 0 bases at V and 6 bases at J, leaving 7 bases unmatched.

The V gene is TRBV12-3 or TRBV12-4, the J gene TRBJ1-2; a weak D match, TRBD1 (6 bases). Trimming took off 1 base at V and 5 bases at J, with 14 bases between the two ends. The CDR3 is 15 amino acids. The CDR3 DNA follows: TGTGCCAGCAGTTTAGAGATGGGGGCGCGGTATGGCTACACCTTC. As protein: CASSLEMGARYGYTF.

This clonotype was recorded a few times. The chain has TRBV20-1 and TRBJ2-7, with D possibly matching TRBD2 (5 bases). The CDR3 is 14 residues long. V dropped 3 bases and J dropped 1 base, with 13 bases sitting between them. CDR1 and CDR2 from the germline V gene are DFQATT and SNEGSKA (reference sequence). CDR3 sequence: CSARPASLSYEQYF. Here the CDR3 DNA reads TGCAGTGCTAGGCCCGCTAGCTTATCCTACGAGCAGTACTTC.

This clonotype came up a few times. The chain joins TRBV11-1 to TRBJ2-1; the match to TRBD2 covers 7 bases. V shed 2 bases, J shed 2 bases, and the junction held 15 bases outside the gene matches. The germline gives CDR1 SGHAT, CDR2 FQDESV (reference sequence). CDR3 size: 19 residues. Written as DNA, the CDR3 is TGTGCCAGCAGCTTATCGTTTTTACGTCGGCGGGGGACCTACAATGAGCAGTTCTTC. The encoded protein is CASSLSFLRRRGTYNEQFF.

This clonotype occurred a few times. This rearrangement joins TRBV5-4 to TRBJ2-2, with D unclear. CDR1 SGHNT and CDR2 YYREEE come from the germline V gene (reference sequence). With 5 bases removed from V and 1 base from J, the gap between germline ends came to 15 bases. The CDR3 loop spans 16 amino acids. CDR3 sequence: CASSRWLAGNTGELFF. The CDR3 region has the DNA TGTGCCAGCAGTCGGTGGTTGGCCGGGAACACCGGGGAGCTGTTTTTT.

This chain connects TRBV4-3 to TRBJ1-3, with 7 bases matching TRBD1. The germline CDR1 and CDR2 sequences are LGHNA and YSLEER. The CDR3 loop spans 15 amino acids. Unmatched junction bases numbered 2, after V lost 1 base and J lost 2 bases. The CDR3 here is CASSQGDSTGNTIYF. CDR3 DNA: TGCGCCAGCAGCCAAGGGGACAGCACTGGAAACACCATATATTTT.

This clonotype was found many times. This chain connects TRBV12-3 or TRBV12-4 to TRBJ1-5; no clear D gene. With 5 bases removed from V and 4 bases from J, the gap between germline ends came to 3 bases. The CDR3 length is 11 residues. DNA for the CDR3: TGTGCCAGCAGTAGGAATCAGCCCCAGCATTTT. Translation: CASSRNQPQHF.

The rearrangement uses TRBV7-6 and TRBJ2-7, with D possibly being TRBD1 (6 bases). Germline CDR1 is SGHVS and CDR2 is FNYEAQ. The CDR3 sequence is 14 residues long. The V gene lost 4 bases and the J gene lost 6 bases, with 16 bases spanning the gap. The CDR3 sequence is CASSSSGTYGEQYF. The CDR3, as DNA: TGTGCCAGCAGCTCGTCCGGGACATACGGCGAGCAGTACTTC. Based on the CDR3 plus reference TRBV7-6 and TRBJ2-7, the full variable domain is GAGVSQSPRYKVTKRGQDVALRCDPISGHVSLYWYRQALGQGPEFLTYFNYEAQQDKSGLPNDRFSAERPEGSISTLTIQRTEQRDSAMYRCASSSSGTYGEQYFGPGTRLTVT.

V is TRBV20-1 and J is TRBJ2-7; D gene ambiguous. CDR3 length: 12 amino acids. Trimming cost V 2 bases and J 3 bases, with 8 bases left between them. Germline CDR1 and CDR2: DFQATT and SNEGSKA (reference sequence). CDR3 residues: CSARSDLYEQYF. As DNA, the CDR3 is TGCAGTGCTAGATCGGACCTCTACGAGCAGTACTTC.

This chain joins TRBV9 and TRBJ1-2, with a tentative D call TRBD1 (6 bases). The CDR3 has 15 amino acids. Germline CDR1 is SGDLS and CDR2 is YYNGEE. Deletions cut 3 bases from V and 5 bases from J, with 17 bases between. Here the CDR3 reads CASSGWTAPLYGYTF. The CDR3 coding sequence is TGTGCCAGCAGCGGCTGGACAGCCCCCTTGTATGGCTACACCTTC.

This clonotype has more than one count but fewer than ten. The V and J genes are TRBV25-1 and TRBJ2-1; TRBD2 might be the D (5 bases). Per germline, CDR1 MGHDK and CDR2 SYGVNS. CDR3 size: 12 residues. Trimming removed 2 bases at V and 9 bases at J, with 8 bases between. In DNA form, the CDR3 reads TGTGCCAGCAGTGAACTAGCTGGTGAGCAGTTCTTC. Translated: CASSELAGEQFF.

This clonotype showed up just a few times. The rearrangement uses TRBV24-1 and TRBJ2-1, with D perhaps matching TRBD1 (6 bases). Germline CDR1 and CDR2: KGHDR and SFDVKD. The V and J ends lost 3 bases and 2 bases respectively, with 19 bases between them. The CDR3 is made up of 18 amino acids. The CDR3 sequence: CATSDKDSDGRPYNEQFF. The CDR3 region has the DNA TGTGCCACCAGTGATAAGGACAGTGACGGACGCCCCTACAATGAGCAGTTCTTC.

V usage is TRBV5-1 and J usage is TRBJ2-5; tentatively, D is TRBD2 (6 bases). The germline V and J ends were trimmed by 4 bases and 2 bases, with 12 bases remaining between them. CDR1 SGHRS and CDR2 YFSETQ come from the germline V gene. The CDR3 has 14 amino acids. The chain's CDR3 is CASSTGTPQETQYF. As DNA, the CDR3 is TGCGCCAGCAGCACCGGGACTCCACAAGAGACCCAGTACTTC.

This chain uses TRBV6-1 with TRBJ1-4; perhaps TRBD1 as D (6 bases). The CDR3 spans 14 residues. Trimming removed 6 bases at V and 8 bases at J, with 16 bases between. Germline CDR1 MNHNS, CDR2 SASEGT. The CDR3 DNA is TGTGCCAGCAGACCCGGACAGAGGGGGGAAAAACTGTTTTTT. Protein sequence: CASRPGQRGEKLFF.

The chain employs TRBV28 and TRBJ1-2; the match to TRBD1 covers 9 bases. This CDR3 has 14 amino acids. Germline CDR1 MDHEN, CDR2 SYDVKM. V dropped 3 bases and J dropped 8; count of bases not matched to a gene: 7. The CDR3 reads CASSFPGQGGGYTF. For the CDR3, the DNA is TGTGCCAGCAGTTTCCCGGGACAGGGTGGCGGCTACACCTTC.

This clonotype has ten or more counts. The chain uses TRBV20-1 and TRBJ2-5; D perhaps matches TRBD1 (5 bases). V was shortened by 3 bases and J by 2 bases, with 10 bases between the two germline ends. The CDR3 is 13 residues long. The germline gives CDR1 DFQATT, CDR2 SNEGSKA (reference sequence). This CDR3 is CSARQGSQETQYF. The CDR3 DNA is TGCAGTGCTAGGCAGGGTTCGCAAGAGACCCAGTACTTC.

This clonotype was seen more than once but under ten times. The chain combines TRBV6-2 or TRBV6-3 with TRBJ2-7; D call uncertain. The germline V and J ends were trimmed by 0 bases and 3 bases, with 9 bases remaining between them. The CDR3 is 14 amino acids. In germline, CDR1 is MNHEY, CDR2 SVGEGT. As DNA, the CDR3 is TGTGCCAGCAGTTACTCGTCTTACGGCTACGAGCAGTACTTC. Translation: CASSYSSYGYEQYF.

This clonotype was detected a few times. The J gene is TRBJ2-3, the V gene TRBV6-2 or TRBV6-3, with TRBD2 matching over 15 bases. Per the germline V gene, CDR1 is MNHEY and CDR2 is SVGEGT. There are 14 residues in the CDR3. After removal of 8 bases from V and 5 bases from J, the junction contained 2 bases not matched to a gene. The CDR3, as DNA: TGTGCCAGCCGGACTAGCGGGAGGGGAGATACGCAGTATTTT. Translated, it gives CASRTSGRGDTQYF.

In this sample, this clonotype turned up many times. CDR3 amino acids: CASSPRTGSSYNEQFF. CDR3 coding DNA: TGTGCCAGCAGTCCCCGGACAGGGAGCTCCTACAATGAGCAGTTCTTC. This chain connects TRBV12-3 or TRBV12-4 to TRBJ2-1; 8 nucleotides align to TRBD1. Trimming took 5 bases from V and 0 from J; bases not matched to a gene: 6. The CDR3 runs to 16 residues.

V gene TRBV7-9 combines with J gene TRBJ2-1; the D gene is possibly TRBD2 (6 bases). CDR1 is SEHNR, CDR2 FQNEAQ, per germline (reference sequence). This CDR3 region has 12 residues. The ends were cut back, 4 bases at V and 8 bases at J, with 9 bases in the middle. DNA of the CDR3: TGTGCCAGCAGCTCTAGACTAGATGAGCAGTTCTTC. As protein: CASSSRLDEQFF.

This sequence joins TRBV5-5 and TRBJ2-7; the D call may be TRBD1 or TRBD2 (5 bases each). The CDR3 is made up of 16 amino acids. V gave up 4 bases and J gave up 9 bases, with 26 bases separating them. CDR1 and CDR2 from the germline V gene are SGHKS and YYEKEE (reference sequence). The CDR3 bases are TGTGCCAGCAGCCTGAAATGGGACGACTATTTTCGAAGGCAGTACTTC. Protein product: CASSLKWDDYFRRQYF.

In its sample, this clonotype was seen once. The chain carries TRBV11-1 and TRBJ2-6; D unresolved. Germline assignment: CDR1 SGHAT and CDR2 FQDESV (reference sequence). The CDR3 sequence is 19 residues long. V was trimmed by 3 bases and J by 4 bases, leaving 22 bases between them. The CDR3 region is CASSFPPPGGQDGANVLTF. The CDR3 DNA reads TGTGCCAGCAGCTTCCCCCCACCGGGCGGTCAGGACGGGGCCAACGTCCTGACTTTC.

The V and J genes are TRBV28 and TRBJ2-7; 7 bases match TRBD1. After removal of 6 bases from V and 2 bases from J, the junction contained 7 bases not matched to a gene. The CDR3 totals 14 residues. Germline V gene sequence: CDR1 MDHEN, CDR2 SYDVKM. For the CDR3, the DNA is TGTGCCAGCAGGCGACAGGGAATCACCTACGAGCAGTACTTC. This gives the protein CASRRQGITYEQYF.

This clonotype was found many times. The V call is TRBV11-2, the J call TRBJ2-3; no firm D call. This CDR3 is built from 15 residues. V was shortened by 6 bases and J by 1 base, with 14 bases between the two germline ends. Germline V gene lookup returns CDR1 SGHAT and CDR2 FQNNGV. CDR3 coding DNA: TGTGCCAGCAGGCCCGGTATTTATGGCACAGATACGCAGTATTTT. Amino acid sequence: CASRPGIYGTDTQYF.

V is TRBV5-1 and J is TRBJ2-2; TRBD1 aligns across 8 bases. V gave up 6 bases and J gave up 6 bases; unmatched junction bases: 7. CDR1 SGHRS and CDR2 YFSETQ come from the germline V gene. The CDR3 consists of 14 residues. The CDR3 loop reads CASTAGGGPGELFF. CDR3 sequence (DNA): TGCGCCAGCACCGCAGGGGGCGGCCCCGGGGAGCTGTTTTTT.

V and J are TRBV5-1 and TRBJ2-7; D is unclear. Germline CDR1 SGHRS, CDR2 YFSETQ. V dropped 1 base and J dropped 12 bases, with 14 bases sitting between them. CDR3 length: 12 amino acids. The CDR3 loop reads CASSLNRQDPYF. Written as DNA, the CDR3 is TGCGCCAGCAGCTTGAATCGGCAGGACCCGTACTTC.